These T cell receptor beta chains were read from a single sample in a study of cytomegalovirus exposure and HLA in healthy donors. Assay: immunoSEQ multiplex PCR; the TCRdb copy retains only in-frame clones and omits some. The data hold approximately 160,000 clones, with under 85% observed a single time. Sequencing input: PBMCs. These receptor sequences come from a man between 18 and 35 years old in good health and CMV-seronegative. Both conserved end residues are part of each CDR3. D genes are given only for firm matches. Some rows mark clone size as missing; the rest say once, few, many or name a class of expanded clone.

j_gene	v_gene	d_gene	abundance	CDR3aa	CDR3nt
TRBJ1-3	TRBV28	TRBD1	-	CASSPLGAAVRGENTIYF	TGTGCCAGCAGTCCCCTCGGGGCAGCGGTCAGGGGGGAAAACACCATATATTTT
TRBJ1-1	TRBV6-6	-	-	CASSYLPDTEAFF	TGTGCCAGCAGTTACCTTCCTGACACTGAAGCTTTCTTT
TRBJ2-7	TRBV5-6	-	few	CASSFIGEQYF	TGTGCCAGCAGCTTTATCGGGGAGCAGTACTTC
TRBJ1-1	TRBV7-9	-	-	CASSTKQRDWDTEAFF	TGTGCCAGCAGCACTAAGCAGCGGGATTGGGACACTGAAGCTTTCTTT
TRBJ2-7	TRBV18	-	-	CASSPPGGNEQYF	TGTGCCAGCTCACCACCTGGAGGGAACGAGCAGTACTTC
TRBJ2-7	TRBV12-5	-	-	CASAPGGREQYF	TGTGCTAGTGCCCCAGGGGGGCGCGAGCAGTACTTC
TRBJ2-1	TRBV28	-	-	CASSLPSNEQFF	TGTGCCAGCAGCCTCCCCTCCAATGAGCAGTTCTTC
TRBJ2-1	TRBV4-1	TRBD2	-	CASSQGGGRTSNEQFF	TGCGCCAGCAGCCAAGGGGGCGGGAGGACCTCGAATGAGCAGTTCTTC
TRBJ2-1	TRBV7-9	TRBD1	-	CASSRQGPKYNEQFF	TGTGCCAGCAGCCGACAGGGGCCCAAGTACAATGAGCAGTTCTTC
TRBJ2-3	TRBV5-1	TRBD1	-	CASSLRTGATDTQYF	TGCGCCAGCAGCTTACGGACAGGGGCCACAGATACGCAGTATTTT
TRBJ1-3	TRBV6-1	-	-	CASSEAREWASSGNTIYF	TGTGCCAGCAGTGAAGCGAGGGAATGGGCTTCATCTGGAAACACCATATATTTT
TRBJ2-1	TRBV28	TRBD2	-	CASSIRDYSYNEQFF	TGTGCCAGCAGTATCCGGGACTACTCCTACAATGAGCAGTTCTTC
TRBJ1-1	TRBV19	-	-	CASNQGTGTEAFF	TGTGCCAGTAACCAGGGTACGGGCACTGAAGCTTTCTTT
TRBJ2-2	TRBV14	-	-	CASSQAFRELFF	TGTGCCAGCAGCCAAGCGTTTCGGGAGCTGTTTTTT
TRBJ1-1	TRBV5-6	-	-	CASSLGRNTEAFF	TGTGCCAGCAGCTTGGGCAGAAACACTGAAGCTTTCTTT
TRBJ2-3	TRBV2	-	-	CASSVAGPGAPTDTQYF	TGTGCCAGCAGTGTAGCAGGACCGGGAGCCCCCACAGATACGCAGTATTTT
TRBJ1-5	TRBV7-3	TRBD1	-	CASSTGANQPQHF	TGTGCCAGCAGTACAGGGGCCAATCAGCCCCAGCATTTT
TRBJ2-7	TRBV19	TRBD1	-	CASSPGTGKVQYF	TGTGCCAGTAGTCCCGGGACAGGGAAAGTGCAGTACTTC
TRBJ1-3	TRBV7-9	-	-	CASSLVFGNTIYF	TGTGCCAGCAGCCTCGTCTTTGGAAACACCATATATTTT
TRBJ1-1	TRBV10-3	-	-	CAISESQGVYTEAFF	TGTGCCATCAGTGAGTCCCAAGGGGTGTACACTGAAGCTTTCTTT
TRBJ1-2	TRBV2	TRBD1	-	CASLGQGGWGYGYTF	TGTGCCAGCCTAGGACAGGGTGGCTGGGGGTATGGCTACACCTTC
TRBJ2-2	TRBV12-5	TRBD2	-	CASGSGGHIGELFF	TGTGCTAGTGGCTCGGGGGGGCATATCGGGGAGCTGTTTTTT
TRBJ2-5	TRBV6-5	TRBD1	-	CASSTGVEGTQYF	TGTGCCAGCAGTACAGGGGTAGAGGGGACCCAGTACTTC
TRBJ2-1	TRBV6-5	TRBD1	-	CASSNRGHEQFF	TGTGCCAGCTCCAACAGGGGGCATGAGCAGTTCTTC
TRBJ2-7	TRBV4-2	-	-	CASSQDRVSYEQYF	TGTGCCAGCAGCCAAGACAGGGTCTCCTACGAGCAGTACTTC
TRBJ1-5	TRBV28	-	-	CASSPRIRLEGNQPQHF	TGTGCCAGCAGCCCCCGTATACGGCTTGAGGGCAATCAGCCCCAGCATTTT